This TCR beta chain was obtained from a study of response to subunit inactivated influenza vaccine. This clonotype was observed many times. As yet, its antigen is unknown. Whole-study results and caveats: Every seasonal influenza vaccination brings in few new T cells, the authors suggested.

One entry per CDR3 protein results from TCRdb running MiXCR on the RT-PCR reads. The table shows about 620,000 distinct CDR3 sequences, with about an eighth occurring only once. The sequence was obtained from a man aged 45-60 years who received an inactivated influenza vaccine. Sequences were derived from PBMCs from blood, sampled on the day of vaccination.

The CDR3 is CASRTGQGGPQHF. The DNA for the CDR3 is TGTGCCAGCAGGACCGGGCAAGGGGGGCCCCAGCATTTT. J is TRBJ1-5 and V is TRBV7-2, with D perhaps matching TRBD1 (6 bases). CDR1 is SGHTA, CDR2 FQGNSA, per germline. The CDR3 is 13 residues long. The ends were cut back, 6 bases at V and 9 bases at J, with 15 bases in the middle.